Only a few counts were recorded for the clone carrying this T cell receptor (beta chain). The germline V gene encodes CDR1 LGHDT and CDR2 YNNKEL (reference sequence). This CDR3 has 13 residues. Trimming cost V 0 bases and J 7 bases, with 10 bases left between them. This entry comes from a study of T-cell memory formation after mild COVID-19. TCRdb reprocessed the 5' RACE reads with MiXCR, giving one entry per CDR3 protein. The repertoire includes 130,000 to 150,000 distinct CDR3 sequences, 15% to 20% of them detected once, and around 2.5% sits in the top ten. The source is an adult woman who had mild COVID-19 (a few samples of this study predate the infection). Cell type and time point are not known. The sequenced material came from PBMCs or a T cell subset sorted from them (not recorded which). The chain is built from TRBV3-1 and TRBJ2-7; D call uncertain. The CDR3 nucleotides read TGTGCCAGCAGCCAAGACCTGACCCGGGAGCAGTACTTC. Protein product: CASSQDLTREQYF.